The clone carrying this TCR beta chain has a count of ten or more. Its specificity is not known. Semi-nested PCR with Nested Universal Primer A followed constant-region reverse priming of full-length variable regions. TCRdb reprocessed the 5' RACE reads via MiXCR and lists one record per CDR3 protein. This repertoire shows over 45,000 distinct CDR3 sequences, roughly 28% found once; its top ten account for 2% to 2.5%. The germline V gene encodes CDR1 KGHSH and CDR2 LQKENI. Trimming removed 3 bases from V and 5 bases from J, with 14 bases in between. The CDR3 is made up of 14 amino acids. Whole-study results and caveats: In terms of TCR gene usage, tumor memory CD4+ T cells clustered together with blood and lymph node memory CD4+ cells, as well as with lymph node naive CD4+ cells. Greatest tumor Treg TCR overlap was with tumor naive CD4+ cells. The larger-cohort validation was restricted to a single TCR beta V-J rearrangement rather than whole repertoires.

The sorted Tregs were CD4+CD25+CD127-/low cells. The V and J genes are TRBV18 and TRBJ2-7, with D perhaps TRBD2 (6 bases). Sequencing was carried out using tumor-infiltrating Tregs sorted from the breast tumor. This receptor was taken from a female donor with breast cancer. The CDR3 loop reads CASSPGSNSHEQYF. CDR3 nucleotide sequence: TGTGCCAGCTCACCCGGGAGTAATTCCCACGAGCAGTACTTC. Full variable domain (outside the CDR3, taken from reference TRBV18 and TRBJ2-7): NAGVMQNPRHLVRRRGQEARLRCSPMKGHSHVYWYRQLPEEGLKFMVYLQKENIIDESGMPKERFSAEFPKEGPSILRIQQVVRGDSAAYFCASSPGSNSHEQYFGPGTRLTVT.